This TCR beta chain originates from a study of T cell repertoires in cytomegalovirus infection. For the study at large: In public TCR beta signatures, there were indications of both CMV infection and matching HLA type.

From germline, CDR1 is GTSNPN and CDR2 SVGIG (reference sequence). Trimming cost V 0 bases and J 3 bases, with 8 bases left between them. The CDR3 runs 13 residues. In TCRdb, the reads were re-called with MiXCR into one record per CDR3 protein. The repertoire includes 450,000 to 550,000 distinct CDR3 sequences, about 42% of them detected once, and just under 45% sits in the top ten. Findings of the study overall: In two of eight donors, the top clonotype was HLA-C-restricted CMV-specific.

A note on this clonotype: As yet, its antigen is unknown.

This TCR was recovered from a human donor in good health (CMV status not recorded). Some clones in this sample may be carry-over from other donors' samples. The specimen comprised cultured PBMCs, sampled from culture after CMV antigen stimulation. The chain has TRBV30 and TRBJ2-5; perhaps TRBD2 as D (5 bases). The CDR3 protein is CAWSVAVKETQYF. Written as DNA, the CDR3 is TGTGCCTGGAGTGTAGCGGTCAAAGAGACCCAGTACTTC.